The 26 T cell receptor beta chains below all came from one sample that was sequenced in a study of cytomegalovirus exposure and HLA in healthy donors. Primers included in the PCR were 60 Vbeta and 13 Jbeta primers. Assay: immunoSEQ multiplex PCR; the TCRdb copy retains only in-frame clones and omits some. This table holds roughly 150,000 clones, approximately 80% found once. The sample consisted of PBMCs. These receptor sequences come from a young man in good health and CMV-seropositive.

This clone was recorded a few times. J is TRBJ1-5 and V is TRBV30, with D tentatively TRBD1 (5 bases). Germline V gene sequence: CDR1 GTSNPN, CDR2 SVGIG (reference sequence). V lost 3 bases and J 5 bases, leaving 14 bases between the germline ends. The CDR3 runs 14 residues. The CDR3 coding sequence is TGTGCCTGGAGCCCGGGACTGGACCATCAGCCCCAGCATTTT. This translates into CAWSPGLDHQPQHF.

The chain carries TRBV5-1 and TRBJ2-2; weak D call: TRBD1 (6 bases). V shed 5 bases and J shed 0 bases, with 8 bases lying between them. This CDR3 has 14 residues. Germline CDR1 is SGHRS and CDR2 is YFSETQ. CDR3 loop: CASSRDTNTGELFF. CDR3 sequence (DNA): TGCGCCAGCAGTCGGGACACGAACACCGGGGAGCTGTTTTTT.

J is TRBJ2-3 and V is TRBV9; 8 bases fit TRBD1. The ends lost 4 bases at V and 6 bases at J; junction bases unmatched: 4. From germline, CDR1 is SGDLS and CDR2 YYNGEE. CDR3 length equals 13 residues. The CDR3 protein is CASSPGQGDTQYF. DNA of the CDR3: TGTGCCAGCAGCCCAGGACAGGGCGATACGCAGTATTTT.

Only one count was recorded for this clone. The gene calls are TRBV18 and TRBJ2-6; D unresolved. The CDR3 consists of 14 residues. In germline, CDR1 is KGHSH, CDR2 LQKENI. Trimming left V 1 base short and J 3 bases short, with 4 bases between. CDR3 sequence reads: CASSPRYGANVLTF. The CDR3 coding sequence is TGTGCCAGCTCACCACGTTATGGGGCCAACGTCCTGACTTTC.

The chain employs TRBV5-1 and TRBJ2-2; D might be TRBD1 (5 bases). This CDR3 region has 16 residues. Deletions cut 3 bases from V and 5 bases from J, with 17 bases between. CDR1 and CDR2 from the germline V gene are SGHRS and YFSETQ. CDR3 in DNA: TGCGCCAGCAGCTCGACATTAGGGGCTGGGACCGGGGAGCTGTTTTTT. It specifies CASSSTLGAGTGELFF.

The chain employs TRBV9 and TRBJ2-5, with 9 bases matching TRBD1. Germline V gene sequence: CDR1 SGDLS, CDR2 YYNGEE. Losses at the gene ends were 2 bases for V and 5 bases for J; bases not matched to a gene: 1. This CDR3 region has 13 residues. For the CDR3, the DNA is TGTGCCAGCAGCGTCGGACAGGGGGAGACCCAGTACTTC. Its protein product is CASSVGQGETQYF.

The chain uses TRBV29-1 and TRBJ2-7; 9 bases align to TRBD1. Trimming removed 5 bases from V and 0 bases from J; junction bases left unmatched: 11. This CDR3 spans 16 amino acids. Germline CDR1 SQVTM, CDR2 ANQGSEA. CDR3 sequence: CSVRGAGTGSSYEQYF. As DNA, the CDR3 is TGCAGCGTTCGTGGAGCCGGGACAGGGAGCTCCTACGAGCAGTACTTC.

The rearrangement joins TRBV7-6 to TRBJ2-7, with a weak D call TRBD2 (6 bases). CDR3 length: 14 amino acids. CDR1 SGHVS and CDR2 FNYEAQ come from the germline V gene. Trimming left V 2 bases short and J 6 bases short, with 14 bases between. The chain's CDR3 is CASSLSASAGEQYF. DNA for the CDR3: TGTGCCAGCAGCTTATCTGCTAGCGCTGGCGAGCAGTACTTC.

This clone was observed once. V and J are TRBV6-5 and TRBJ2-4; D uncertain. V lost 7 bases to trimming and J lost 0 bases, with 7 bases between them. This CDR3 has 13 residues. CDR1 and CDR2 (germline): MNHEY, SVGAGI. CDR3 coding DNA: TGTGCCAGCAATTCAATAGCCAAAAACATTCAGTACTTC. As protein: CASNSIAKNIQYF.

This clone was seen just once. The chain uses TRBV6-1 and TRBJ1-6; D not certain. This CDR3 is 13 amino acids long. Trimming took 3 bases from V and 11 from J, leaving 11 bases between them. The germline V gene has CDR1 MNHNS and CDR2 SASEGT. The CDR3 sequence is CASSDGYGTPLHF. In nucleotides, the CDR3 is TGTGCCAGCAGTGACGGGTACGGTACACCCCTCCACTTT.

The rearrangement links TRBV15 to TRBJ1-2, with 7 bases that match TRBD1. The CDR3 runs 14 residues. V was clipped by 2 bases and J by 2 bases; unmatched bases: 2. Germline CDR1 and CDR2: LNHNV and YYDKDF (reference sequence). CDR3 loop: CATSRRGQNYGYTF. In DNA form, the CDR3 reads TGTGCCACCAGCAGAAGGGGGCAGAACTATGGCTACACCTTC.

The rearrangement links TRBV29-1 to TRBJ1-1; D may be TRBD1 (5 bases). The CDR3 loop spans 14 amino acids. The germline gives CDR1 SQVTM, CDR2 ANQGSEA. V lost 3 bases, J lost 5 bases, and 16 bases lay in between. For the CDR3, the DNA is TGCAGCGTTGACCAGGGCGGGGGTGGAACTGAAGCTTTCTTT. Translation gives CSVDQGGGGTEAFF.

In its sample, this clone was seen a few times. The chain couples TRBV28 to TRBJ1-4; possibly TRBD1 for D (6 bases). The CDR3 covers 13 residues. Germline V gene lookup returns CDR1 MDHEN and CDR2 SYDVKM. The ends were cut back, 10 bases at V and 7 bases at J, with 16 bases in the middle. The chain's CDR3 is CATQGGGGEKLFF. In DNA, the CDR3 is TGTGCCACCCAGGGAGGGGGAGGTGAAAAACTGTTTTTT.

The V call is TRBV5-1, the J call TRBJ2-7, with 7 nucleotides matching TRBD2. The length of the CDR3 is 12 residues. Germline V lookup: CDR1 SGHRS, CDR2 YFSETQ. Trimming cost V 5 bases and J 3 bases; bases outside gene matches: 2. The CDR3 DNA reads TGCGCCAGCAGTTCGGGGGGCTACGAGCAGTACTTC. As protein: CASSSGGYEQYF.

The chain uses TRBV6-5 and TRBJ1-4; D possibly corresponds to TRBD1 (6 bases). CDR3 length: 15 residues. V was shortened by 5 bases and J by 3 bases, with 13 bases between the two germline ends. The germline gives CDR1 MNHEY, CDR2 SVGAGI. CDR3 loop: CASSRIDRSNEKLFF. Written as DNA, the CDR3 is TGTGCCAGCAGTCGAATCGACAGGTCTAATGAAAAACTGTTTTTT.

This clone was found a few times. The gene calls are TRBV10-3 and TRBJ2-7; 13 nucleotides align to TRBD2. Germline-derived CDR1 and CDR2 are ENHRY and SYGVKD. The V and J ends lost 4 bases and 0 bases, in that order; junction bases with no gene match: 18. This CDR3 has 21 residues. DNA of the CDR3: TGTGCCATCAGTGGGAGAGGACTAGCGGGGGCCCTGACCTCGAGCTCCTACGAGCAGTACTTC. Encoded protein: CAISGRGLAGALTSSSYEQYF.

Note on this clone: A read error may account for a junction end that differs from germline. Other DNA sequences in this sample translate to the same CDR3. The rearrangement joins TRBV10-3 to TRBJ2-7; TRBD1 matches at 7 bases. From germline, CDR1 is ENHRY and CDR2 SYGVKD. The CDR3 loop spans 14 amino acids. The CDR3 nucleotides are TGCGCCATCAGTGAAGGGGACAGCACCTACGAGCAGTACTTC. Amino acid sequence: CAISEGDSTYEQYF.

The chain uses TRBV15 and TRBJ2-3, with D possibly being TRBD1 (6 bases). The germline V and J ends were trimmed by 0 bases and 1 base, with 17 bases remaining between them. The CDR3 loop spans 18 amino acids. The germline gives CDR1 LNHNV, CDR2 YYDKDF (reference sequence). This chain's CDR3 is CATSRERGMGRGTDTQYF. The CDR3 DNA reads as TGTGCCACCAGCAGAGAGAGGGGGATGGGCAGGGGCACAGATACGCAGTATTTT. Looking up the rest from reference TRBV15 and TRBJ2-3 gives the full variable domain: DAMVIQNPRYQVTQFGKPVTLSCSQTLNHNVMYWYQQKSSQAPKLLFHYYDKDFNNEADTPDNFQSRRPNTSFCFLDIRSPGLGDTAMYLCATSRERGMGRGTDTQYFGPGTRLTVL.

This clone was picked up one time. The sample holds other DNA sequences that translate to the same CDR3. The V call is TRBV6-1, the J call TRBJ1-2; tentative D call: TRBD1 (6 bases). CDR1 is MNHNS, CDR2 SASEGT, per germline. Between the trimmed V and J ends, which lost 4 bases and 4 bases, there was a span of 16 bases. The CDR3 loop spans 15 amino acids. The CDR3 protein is CASSVTKTGFYGYTF. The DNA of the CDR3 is TGTGCCAGCAGTGTGACCAAGACAGGTTTCTATGGCTACACCTTC.

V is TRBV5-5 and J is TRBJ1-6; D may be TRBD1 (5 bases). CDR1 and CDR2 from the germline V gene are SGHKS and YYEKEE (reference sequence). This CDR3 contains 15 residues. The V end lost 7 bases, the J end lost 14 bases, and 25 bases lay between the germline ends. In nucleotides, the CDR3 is TGTGCCAGCGGAGGGGACGGAGTTATAATTCCGACCCTCCACTTT. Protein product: CASGGDGVIIPTLHF.

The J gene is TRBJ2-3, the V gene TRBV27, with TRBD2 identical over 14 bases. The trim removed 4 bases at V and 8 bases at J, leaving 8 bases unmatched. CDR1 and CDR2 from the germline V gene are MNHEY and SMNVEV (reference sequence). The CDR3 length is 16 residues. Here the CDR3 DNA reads TGTGCCAGCAGTTCACCGGGACTAGCGGGAGATATTACGCAGTATTTT. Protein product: CASSSPGLAGDITQYF.

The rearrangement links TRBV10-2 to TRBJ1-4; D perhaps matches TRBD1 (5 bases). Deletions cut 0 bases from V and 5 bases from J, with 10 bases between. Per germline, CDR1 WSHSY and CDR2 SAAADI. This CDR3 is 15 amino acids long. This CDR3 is CASSESGAPNEKLFF. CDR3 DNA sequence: TGCGCCAGCAGTGAGTCAGGGGCGCCGAATGAAAAACTGTTTTTT.

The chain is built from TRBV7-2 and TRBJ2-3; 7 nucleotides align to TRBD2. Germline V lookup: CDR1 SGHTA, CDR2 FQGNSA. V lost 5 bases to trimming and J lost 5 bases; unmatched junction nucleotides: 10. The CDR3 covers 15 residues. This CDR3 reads CASSPSSGVGDTQYF. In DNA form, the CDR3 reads TGTGCCAGCAGCCCTTCTAGCGGAGTGGGAGATACGCAGTATTTT.

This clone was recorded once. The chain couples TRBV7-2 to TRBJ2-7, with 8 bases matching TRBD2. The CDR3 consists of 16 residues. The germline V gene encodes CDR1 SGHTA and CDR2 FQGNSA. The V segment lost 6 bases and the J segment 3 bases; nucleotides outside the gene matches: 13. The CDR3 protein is CASRSSGTSGLYEQYF. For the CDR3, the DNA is TGTGCCAGCAGGTCTAGCGGTACTAGCGGCCTCTACGAGCAGTACTTC.

In nucleotides, the CDR3 is TGTGCCAGCACGCGGCAAGCTTACAATCAGCCCCAGCATTTT. It yields the protein CASTRQAYNQPQHF. The chain links TRBV2 to TRBJ1-5; D not certain. This CDR3 spans 14 amino acids. Germline CDR1 SNHLY, CDR2 FYNNEI. Trimming cost V 7 bases and J 3 bases, with 13 bases left between them. The full variable domain, its missing parts supplied by reference TRBV2 and TRBJ1-5, is EPEVTQTPSHQVTQMGQEVILRCVPISNHLYFYWYRQILGQKVEFLVSFYNNEISEKSEIFDDQFSVERPDGSNFTLKIRSTKLEDSAMYFCASTRQAYNQPQHFGDGTRLSIL.

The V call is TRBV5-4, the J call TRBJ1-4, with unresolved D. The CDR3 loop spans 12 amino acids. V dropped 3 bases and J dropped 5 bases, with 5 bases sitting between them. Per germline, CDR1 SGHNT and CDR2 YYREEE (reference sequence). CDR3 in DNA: TGTGCCAGCAGCTATCTAAATGAAAAACTGTTTTTT. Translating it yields CASSYLNEKLFF. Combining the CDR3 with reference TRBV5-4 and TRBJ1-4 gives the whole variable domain ETGVTQSPTHLIKTRGQQVTLRCSSQSGHNTVSWYQQALGQGPQFIFQYYREEENGRGNFPPRFSGLQFPNYSSELNVNALELDDSALYLCASSYLNEKLFFGSGTQLSVL.